The clone carrying this T cell receptor (beta chain) appeared once. Its antigen remains unidentified. The sample comes from a study of shared clonotypes between healthy human individuals. Study-level findings and limits: On the whole, naive subsets had larger estimated richness than memory subsets had.

Original analysis: Quality scores were absent from the junction-only immunoSEQ sequences, so filtering differed. Some clones are missing from TCRdb's copy, which holds only in-frame ones; the method was immunoSEQ multiplex PCR. V, J and clone size were drawn from that table, and D and trimming were deduced from the DNA. The sample includes 1.4 million to 1.5 million clones, around 95% of them seen just once. The V end was cut by 0 bases, the J end by 1 base, with 13 bases between. This CDR3 has 16 amino acids. Germline V gene data show CDR1 as SGDLS and CDR2 as YYNGEE. Sequencing was performed on naive CD4+ T cells sorted from blood. Subset given: CD45RA+ positively selected. The receptor's source is a man between 25 and 39 years old in good health. V usage is TRBV9 and J usage is TRBJ1-1; D is perhaps TRBD1 (6 bases). The chain's CDR3 is CASSVDRAETNTEAFF. The CDR3 coding sequence is TGTGCCAGCAGCGTAGACAGGGCCGAAACGAACACTGAAGCTTTCTTT.